These 5 T cell receptor beta chains share one sample of origin, sequenced in a study of radiotherapy plus CTLA-4 blockade in lung cancer. The data were produced by immunoSEQ multiplex PCR, yet TCRdb's version contains in-frame clones alone and is incomplete. The sample contains 65,000 to 100,000 clones, less than 90% of which appear only once. The material sequenced was peripheral blood, taken from a patient treated with radiotherapy plus ipilimumab. Receptor source: a human donor with non-small cell lung cancer who had stable disease on radiotherapy plus ipilimumab.

The chain joins TRBV5-1 to TRBJ2-1; D perhaps matches TRBD1 (5 bases). Germline V CDR1 and CDR2: SGHRS, YFSETQ. The CDR3 covers 14 residues. V lost 4 bases and J lost 0, with 8 bases in between. CDR3 coding DNA: TGCGCCAGCAGCGCGGACAACTCCTACAATGAGCAGTTCTTC. Its protein is CASSADNSYNEQFF.

The chain combines TRBV10-3 with TRBJ1-1; TRBD1 might be the D (5 bases). The CDR3 sequence is 13 residues long. CDR1 and CDR2 from the germline V gene are ENHRY and SYGVKD. V was trimmed by 0 bases and J by 6 bases, leaving 8 bases between them. CDR3 region: CAISESGRAEAFF. The CDR3 bases are TGTGCCATCAGTGAGTCGGGGCGTGCTGAAGCTTTCTTT.

Of note for this clone: Because it lacks the conserved phenylalanine or tryptophan at the end, this CDR3 is likely a read error. The chain combines TRBV9 with TRBJ2-7; D may be TRBD2 (5 bases). The CDR3 sequence is 13 residues long. The germline gives CDR1 SGDLS, CDR2 YYNGEE. V dropped 0 bases and J dropped 3 bases, with 7 bases sitting between them. This CDR3 reads CASSVGGIYEQYL. The DNA of the CDR3 is TGTGCCAGCAGCGTAGGAGGGATCTACGAGCAGTACCTC.

The rearrangement links TRBV7-3 to TRBJ2-3; no clear D gene. The CDR3 is 15 amino acids. Trimming took 0 bases from V and 3 from J, leaving 10 bases between them. CDR1 is SGHTA, CDR2 FQGTGA, per germline. CDR3 amino acids: CASSLTPDVTDTQYF. CDR3 nucleotides: TGTGCCAGCAGCTTAACCCCAGACGTGACAGATACGCAGTATTTT.

The rearrangement joins TRBV9 to TRBJ1-5; D not certain. The CDR3 contains 13 residues. The V and J ends lost 2 bases and 9 bases respectively, with 12 bases between them. The V gene's germline CDR1 is SGDLS and CDR2 YYNGEE. CDR3 amino acids: CASSVTGGVPQHF. As DNA, the CDR3 is TGTGCCAGCAGCGTCACCGGCGGGGTGCCCCAGCATTTT.